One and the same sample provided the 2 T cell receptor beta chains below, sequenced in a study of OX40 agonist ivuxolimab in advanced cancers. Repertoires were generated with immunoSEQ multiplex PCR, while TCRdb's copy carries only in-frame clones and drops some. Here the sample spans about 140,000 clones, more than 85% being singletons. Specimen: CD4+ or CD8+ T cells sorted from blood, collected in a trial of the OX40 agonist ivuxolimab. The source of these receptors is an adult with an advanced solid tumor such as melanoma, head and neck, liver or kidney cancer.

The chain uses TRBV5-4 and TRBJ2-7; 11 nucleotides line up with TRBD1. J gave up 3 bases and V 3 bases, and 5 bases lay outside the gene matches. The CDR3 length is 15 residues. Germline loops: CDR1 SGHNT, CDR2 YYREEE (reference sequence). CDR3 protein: CASSSKGQGVYEQYF. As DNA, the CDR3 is TGTGCCAGCAGCTCCAAGGGACAGGGGGTCTACGAGCAGTACTTC.

CDR3 in DNA: TGTGCCAGCAGCCGACTAGATGGGCGAGAGACCCAGTACTTC. Its protein is CASSRLDGRETQYF. The chain combines TRBV7-2 with TRBJ2-5; weak D call: TRBD2 (6 bases). The CDR3 length is 14 residues. Trimming took 5 bases from V and 4 from J, leaving 14 bases between them. CDR1 and CDR2 from the germline V gene are SGHTA and FQGNSA.